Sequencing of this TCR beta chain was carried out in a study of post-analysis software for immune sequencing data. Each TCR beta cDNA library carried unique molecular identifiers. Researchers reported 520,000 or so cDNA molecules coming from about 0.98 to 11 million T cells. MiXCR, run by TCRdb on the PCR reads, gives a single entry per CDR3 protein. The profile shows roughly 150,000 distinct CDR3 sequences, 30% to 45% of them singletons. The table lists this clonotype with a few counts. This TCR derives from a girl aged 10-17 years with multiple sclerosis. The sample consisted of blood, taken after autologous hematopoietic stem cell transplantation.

As DNA, the CDR3 is TGTGCCAGCAGTTACAACGGGGTGAATAGCAATCAGCCCCAGCATTTT. Amino acid sequence: CASSYNGVNSNQPQHF. V and J are TRBV6-2 or TRBV6-3 and TRBJ1-5; D unresolved. Germline V gene sequence: CDR1 MNHEY, CDR2 SVGEGT. The CDR3 contains 16 residues. The germline V and J ends were trimmed by 2 bases and 0 bases, with 11 bases remaining between them.